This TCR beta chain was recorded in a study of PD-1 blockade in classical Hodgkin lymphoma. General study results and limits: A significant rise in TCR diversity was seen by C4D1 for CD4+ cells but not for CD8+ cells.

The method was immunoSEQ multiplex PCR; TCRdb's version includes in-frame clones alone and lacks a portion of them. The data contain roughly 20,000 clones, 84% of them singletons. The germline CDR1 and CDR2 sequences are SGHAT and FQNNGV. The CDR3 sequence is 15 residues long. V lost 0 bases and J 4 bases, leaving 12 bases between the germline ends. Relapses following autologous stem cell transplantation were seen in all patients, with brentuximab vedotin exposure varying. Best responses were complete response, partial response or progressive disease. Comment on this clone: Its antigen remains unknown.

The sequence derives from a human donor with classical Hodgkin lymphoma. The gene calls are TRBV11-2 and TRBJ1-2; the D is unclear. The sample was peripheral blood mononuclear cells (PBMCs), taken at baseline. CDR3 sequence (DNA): TGTGCCAGCAGCTTAGAAGTGGCGGGATCCTATGGCTACACCTTC. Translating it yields CASSLEVAGSYGYTF.